The source of this TCR beta chain is a study of cytotoxic CD8 clonotypes in ibrutinib-treated CLL (dated by TCRdb to the early 2020s). Regarding the complete study: The cohort had about ten relapsed/refractory and around 16 treatment-naive patients; fewer than 18 were IGHV unmutated. Response samples were taken after a median of approximately a year on treatment, ranging from roughly 6 to 36 months. Cryopreserved peripheral blood mononuclear cells were obtained prior to treatment, at the time of response, and at either disease progression or sustained remission. On average, each sample yielded 255,043 productive templates and about 95,000 productive rearrangements. Responses were partial in around 25 patients and complete in 2; after median around 72 months follow-up, some 14 stayed in remission and about twelve progressed. Longitudinal samples were obtainable from about 30% of the roughly 90 participants in the trial. Every sample from remission and from progressive disease was obtained while the patients were still on ibrutinib. What the research found in general, with its limitations: An increase in clonality was observed at ibrutinib response, with clonality remaining stable during sustained remission and falling back toward baseline at progression. Baseline clonality exceeded that of age-matched healthy donors and correlated strongly with circulating CD8+ T-cell counts. Lymph node repertoires were not examined, and the timing of sampling was not matched between patients in sustained remission and those whose disease progressed. Public clonotypes were found to be uncommon and were observed to contract or remain stable during treatment; the increase in clonality was shown to reflect expansion of private clonotypes at ibrutinib response.

A MiSeq instrument was used for deep resolution sequencing, which targeted depths ranging from 1 in 1 million up to 1 in 200,000 T cells, with coverage averaging 10x for each clonotype. The immunoSEQ hsTCRB Kit was used to generate the TCR beta libraries. For the original study's pipeline: ImmunoSEQ Data Assistant and ImmunoSEQ Analyzer were used for data analysis, and V, D and J genes were assigned according to IMGT definitions. Clonality, with values ranging from 0 to 1, was calculated as one minus the normalized Shannon entropy of productive rearrangement frequencies. Only overrepresented clonotypes making up at least 0.05% of each patient's repertoire were included in the public clonotype analysis. Some twelve repertoires from age-matched healthy donors, obtained from immuneACCESS, served as clonality controls. The clones in this table, taken by TCRdb from immuneACCESS, are in-frame only. Not every clone is retained; where verified, under half of the shortfall comes from an unresolved V gene, and the cause of the rest is unknown. The V and J calls and clone size were taken over from that table, and D and trimming were inferred from the DNA. This sample lists fewer than 25,000 clones; roughly 70% were detected once. The top ten constitute around 28% of the sample.

V sheds 6 bases and J sheds 8 bases, leaving 22 bases between their ends. CDR1 and CDR2, looked up from the germline V gene, are SQVTM and ANQGSEA. Inclusive of the bounding cysteine and phenylalanine, the CDR3 is 14 residues long. Only the CDR3 part of the read is kept: 42 bases, read in frame from the first base. The sample's time point label, in plain terms: around 25 months on ibrutinib. For TCR beta library preparation, around 2.2 micrograms of genomic DNA was extracted from cryopreserved PBMCs. Longitudinal blood samples from CLL patients on ibrutinib monotherapy underwent high-throughput TCR beta sequencing. The patients were enrolled in a single-center, open-label phase 2 trial of ibrutinib monotherapy. About this clone: The antigen it recognizes is unknown. There are no base qualities to consult, and no much larger clone falls within one base.

The sequences come from PBMCs, collected after 24 months of ibrutinib treatment. The V and J segments used are TRBV29-1 and TRBJ1-1; no D gene is confidently identified. The source is a human donor with chronic lymphocytic leukemia. This receptor carries the CDR3 CSVTGARLLGEAFF. The DNA sequence is TGCAGCGTAACGGGAGCCCGATTGTTGGGCGAAGCTTTCTTT.